A single T cell receptor beta chain is shown here with its context. The source of the sample is a study of blood T cell repertoires in COVID-19. Looking at the study overall: The study drew acute and convalescent COVID-19 samples from the United States, Italy and Spain. PBMCs, B-cell-depleted T cells, or T cells were the source of the cDNA or gDNA that made up the material.

Profiled with immunoSEQ multiplex PCR; TCRdb holds only in-frame clones, not every one. Of about 180,000 clones in the sample, 86% were seen once. The source material was peripheral blood. The sequence came from a man between 45 and 60 years old with active or convalescent COVID-19.

The CDR3 reads CASGAGANSPLHF. The CDR3 nucleotides read TGTGCCAGCGGGGCAGGGGCTAATTCACCCCTCCACTTT. The chain joins TRBV7-3 to TRBJ1-6, with D tentatively TRBD1 (6 bases). Trimming took 8 bases from V and 6 from J, leaving 11 bases between them. From germline, CDR1 is SGHTA and CDR2 FQGTGA. The CDR3 is 13 residues long.